Here is one T cell receptor beta chain with its context. The antigen is unknown. The CDR3 sequence is 16 residues long. V shed 7 bases and J shed 0 bases, with 13 bases lying between them. Germline loops: CDR1 LNHDA, CDR2 SQIVND (reference sequence). This entry comes from a study of a mutant IDH1 vaccine in newly diagnosed glioma. Study as a whole: Averaging roughly 40 years of age, treated patients were about 60% male and about 38% female.

Produced via immunoSEQ multiplex PCR; TCRdb's table is partial and in-frame only. The table records tens of thousands of clones, approximately 84% of them present only once. Time point given: week 35, safety follow-up. Vaccinated patients received 300 ug of mutant IDH1 20-mer peptide per dose, with topical imiquimod. The TCR was taken from a man in his late teens or twenties with glioma. V and J are TRBV19 and TRBJ2-6; D is uncertain. The specimen was PBMCs, collected from a glioma patient whose treatment included an IDH1 peptide vaccine. Written as DNA, the CDR3 is TGTGCCAGTACCAAATCTTCGTTCTCTGGGGCCAACGTCCTGACTTTC. Amino acids: CASTKSSFSGANVLTF.